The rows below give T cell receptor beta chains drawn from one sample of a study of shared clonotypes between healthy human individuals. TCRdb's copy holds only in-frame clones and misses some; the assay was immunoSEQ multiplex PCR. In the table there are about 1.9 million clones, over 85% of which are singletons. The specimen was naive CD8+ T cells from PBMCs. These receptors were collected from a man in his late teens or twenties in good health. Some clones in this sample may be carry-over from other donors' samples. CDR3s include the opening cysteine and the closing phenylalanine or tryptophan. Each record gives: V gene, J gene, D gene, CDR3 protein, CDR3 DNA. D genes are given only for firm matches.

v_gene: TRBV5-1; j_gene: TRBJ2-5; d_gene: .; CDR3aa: CASSLLGTGMEETQYF; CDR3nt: TGCGCCAGCAGCTTGTTGGGGACCGGCATGGAAGAGACCCAGTACTTC
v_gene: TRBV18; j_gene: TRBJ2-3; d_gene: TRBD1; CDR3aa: CASSPRDRGSRGDTQYF; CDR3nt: TGTGCCAGCTCACCTCGGGACAGGGGTTCACGGGGAGATACGCAGTATTTT
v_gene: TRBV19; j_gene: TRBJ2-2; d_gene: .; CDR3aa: CASSTRTNTGELFF; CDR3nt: TGTGCCAGTAGTACCCGGACAAACACCGGGGAGCTGTTTTTT
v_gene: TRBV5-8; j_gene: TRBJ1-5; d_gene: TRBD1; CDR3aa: CASSQRTGSSNQPQHF; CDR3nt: TGTGCCAGCAGCCAACGGACAGGGTCTAGCAATCAGCCCCAGCATTTT
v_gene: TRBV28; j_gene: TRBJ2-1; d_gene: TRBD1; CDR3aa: CASSLGTGGLWLAGPSSYNEQFF; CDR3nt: TGTGCCAGCAGTTTAGGGACAGGGGGTCTCTGGCTAGCGGGACCGAGCTCCTACAATGAGCAGTTCTTC
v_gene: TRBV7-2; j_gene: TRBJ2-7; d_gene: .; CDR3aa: CASSLVRGTRYEQYF; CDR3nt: TGTGCCAGCAGCTTAGTTCGCGGGACTCGCTACGAGCAGTACTTC
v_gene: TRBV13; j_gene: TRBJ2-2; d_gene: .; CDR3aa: CASSFAGAARGTGELFF; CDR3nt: TGTGCCAGCTCATTCGCGGGGGCGGCTAGAGGGACCGGGGAGCTGTTTTTT
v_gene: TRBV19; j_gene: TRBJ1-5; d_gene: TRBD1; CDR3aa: CASRATGGNQPQHF; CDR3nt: TGTGCCAGTAGGGCGACAGGGGGCAATCAGCCCCAGCATTTT
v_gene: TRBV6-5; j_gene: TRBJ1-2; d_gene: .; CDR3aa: CASSYSYTANYGYTF; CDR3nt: TGTGCCAGCAGTTACTCTTACACAGCTAACTATGGCTACACCTTC
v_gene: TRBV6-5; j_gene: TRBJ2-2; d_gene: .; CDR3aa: CASSYFPEDTGELFF; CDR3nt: TGTGCCAGCAGTTACTTTCCGGAGGACACCGGGGAGCTGTTTTTT
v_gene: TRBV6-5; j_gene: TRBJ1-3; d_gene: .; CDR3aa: CASQPRRSGNTIYF; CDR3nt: TGTGCCAGCCAGCCCCGGCGCTCTGGAAACACCATATATTTT
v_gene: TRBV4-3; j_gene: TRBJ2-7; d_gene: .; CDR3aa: CASSQAIIEDKPSYEQYF; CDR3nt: TGCGCCAGCAGCCAAGCGATAATAGAGGACAAACCATCCTACGAGCAGTACTTC
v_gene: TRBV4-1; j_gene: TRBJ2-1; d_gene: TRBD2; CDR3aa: CASSQTSGSFWEQFF; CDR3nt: TGCGCCAGCAGCCAAACTAGCGGGAGTTTCTGGGAGCAGTTCTTC
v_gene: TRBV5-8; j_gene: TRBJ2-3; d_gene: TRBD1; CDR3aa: CASSSTGTGGWGTDTQYF; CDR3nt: TGTGCCAGCAGCTCAACCGGGACAGGGGGATGGGGCACAGATACGCAGTATTTT